One and the same sample provided the 14 T cell receptor beta chains below, sequenced in a study of PD-L1 blockade in urothelial cancer. Assay used: immunoSEQ multiplex PCR; TCRdb lists only in-frame clones, some missing. The sample lists 45,000 to 60,000 clones, over 70% occurring once. The material was PBMCs, obtained around atezolizumab (anti-PD-L1) treatment. The receptor set was obtained from a man aged 40-50 years with urothelial cancer.

The chain links TRBV4-2 to TRBJ2-2, with no clear D. The CDR3 covers 15 residues. Per the germline V gene, CDR1 is LGHNA and CDR2 is YNFKEQ. V was shortened by 0 bases and J by 2 bases, with 7 bases between the two germline ends. Here the CDR3 DNA reads TGTGCCAGCAGCCAAGAAAGCCGTAACACCGGGGAGCTGTTTTTT. Translating gives CASSQESRNTGELFF.

This clone showed up just once. The V and J genes are TRBV7-9 and TRBJ1-5, with D unresolved. V was pared by 3 bases and J by 0 bases, with 6 bases between. This CDR3 contains 14 residues. Germline loops: CDR1 SEHNR, CDR2 FQNEAQ (reference sequence). The CDR3 loop is CASSLEYSNQPQHF. The DNA for the CDR3 is TGTGCCAGCAGCTTGGAGTATAGCAATCAGCCCCAGCATTTT.

The CDR3 loop reads CASSSRQADTQYF. Written as DNA, the CDR3 is TGTGCCAGCAGCTCCCGACAGGCAGATACGCAGTATTTT. The genes are TRBV11-2 and TRBJ2-3; a weak D match, TRBD1 (6 bases). The CDR3 totals 13 residues. Germline V CDR1 and CDR2: SGHAT, FQNNGV. V was cut by 4 bases and J by 4 bases, with 9 bases left in between.

Comment on this clone: An end of the junction does not agree with germline; a read error may underlie this. The chain links TRBV29-1 to TRBJ1-3; maybe TRBD1 (6 bases). Germline loops: CDR1 SQVTM, CDR2 ANQGSEA. The CDR3 has 12 residues. The CDR3 region is CSVTGFGHTIYF. In DNA, the CDR3 is TGCAGCGTCACAGGGTTTGGACACACCATATATTTT.

The J gene is TRBJ2-3, the V gene TRBV19; D is uncertain. V gave up 4 bases and J gave up 3 bases, with 11 bases separating them. Germline CDR1 and CDR2: LNHDA and SQIVND (reference sequence). The CDR3 consists of 14 residues. The chain's CDR3 is CASSTPSLTDTQYF. Written as DNA, the CDR3 is TGTGCCAGTAGTACCCCGTCACTGACAGATACGCAGTATTTT.

In its sample, this clone was seen a few times. The chain is built from TRBV4-1 and TRBJ2-1; D unclear. Per the germline V gene, CDR1 is MGHRA and CDR2 is YSYEKL. V was pared by 5 bases and J by 8 bases, with 10 bases between. This CDR3 spans 12 amino acids. The CDR3 sequence is CASSDVVDEQFF. In nucleotides, the CDR3 is TGCGCCAGCAGCGATGTAGTCGATGAGCAGTTCTTC.

The rearrangement uses TRBV5-6 and TRBJ2-1, with 7 bases fitting TRBD1. V lost 4 bases to trimming and J lost 3 bases; unmatched junction nucleotides: 10. The germline V gene has CDR1 SGHDT and CDR2 YYEEEE. The CDR3 covers 16 residues. The CDR3 here is CASSLLTGANYNEQFF. Here the CDR3 DNA reads TGTGCCAGCAGCCTACTCACAGGGGCAAACTACAATGAGCAGTTCTTC.

The chain combines TRBV7-3 with TRBJ1-4; a weak D match, TRBD1 (5 bases). The CDR3 consists of 16 residues. Germline V gene data show CDR1 as SGHTA and CDR2 as FQGTGA. V shed 3 bases and J shed 3 bases, with 14 bases lying between them. This CDR3 is CASSLSGVGANEKLFF. CDR3 nucleotides: TGTGCCAGCAGCTTGTCGGGGGTCGGGGCTAATGAAAAACTGTTTTTT.

The CDR3 here is CASSQDRGGAQNTEAFF. The CDR3 nucleotides read TGCGCCAGCAGCCAAGATCGAGGGGGCGCGCAGAACACTGAAGCTTTCTTT. This chain uses TRBV4-1 with TRBJ1-1; TRBD1 matches at 7 bases. CDR1 and CDR2 from the germline V gene are MGHRA and YSYEKL. There are 17 residues in the CDR3. Trimming took 0 bases from V and 1 from J; bases not matched to a gene: 8.

Many counts were recorded for this clone. The rearrangement joins TRBV15 to TRBJ1-1; no firm D call. The CDR3 sequence is 12 residues long. Germline assignment: CDR1 LNHNV and CDR2 YYDKDF (reference sequence). V lost 1 base and J 4 bases, leaving 4 bases between the germline ends. The CDR3 loop is CATSRGSTEAFF. CDR3 DNA sequence: TGTGCCACCAGCAGAGGGAGCACTGAAGCTTTCTTT.

This clone has just a few counts. This chain connects TRBV28 to TRBJ1-2; TRBD1 aligns across 9 bases. Trimming removed 3 bases from V and 2 bases from J; junction bases left unmatched: 7. This CDR3 has 16 residues. Germline lookup yields CDR1 MDHEN and CDR2 SYDVKM. Written as DNA, the CDR3 is TGTGCCAGCAGTTTTAGGACAGGGGAAACCAACTATGGCTACACCTTC. It codes for CASSFRTGETNYGYTF.

V is TRBV10-2 and J is TRBJ1-1; D perhaps matches TRBD1 (6 bases). Germline V gives CDR1 WSHSY, CDR2 SAAADI. The V end lost 4 bases, the J end lost 5 bases, and 14 bases lay between the germline ends. The CDR3 is made up of 14 amino acids. Written as DNA, the CDR3 is TGCGCCAGCAGTGTCTTCAGGGGAGTAACTGAAGCTTTCTTT. It codes for CASSVFRGVTEAFF.

This clone came up once. The rearrangement links TRBV7-3 to TRBJ2-6, with D maybe TRBD1 (6 bases). V lost 5 bases to trimming and J lost 4 bases, with 15 bases between them. The CDR3 runs 16 residues. The germline V gene has CDR1 SGHTA and CDR2 FQGTGA. The CDR3 region has the DNA TGTGCCAGCAGCCCGCGGACAGCGCAGGGGGCCAACGTCCTGACTTTC. Translated: CASSPRTAQGANVLTF.

The V gene is TRBV6-4, the J gene TRBJ1-5; D is ambiguous. Germline values: CDR1 MRHNA, CDR2 SNTAGT. The CDR3 has 13 amino acids. Trimming removed 3 bases at V and 7 bases at J, with 10 bases between. The CDR3 is CASSDEDGQPQHF. CDR3 in DNA: TGTGCCAGCAGTGATGAGGATGGGCAGCCCCAGCATTTT.